This TCR beta chain is drawn from a study of blood T cell repertoires in COVID-19. Across the whole study: Researchers got acute and convalescent COVID-19 samples from the United States, Italy and Spain. T cells, B-cell-depleted T cells, or PBMCs supplied cDNA or gDNA.

Only in-frame clones appear in the TCRdb table, and some are missing; sequencing was by immunoSEQ multiplex PCR. The sample lists approximately 400,000 clones; under 85% were seen once. The CDR3 runs 14 residues. With V trimmed by 5 bases and J by 1 base, 4 bases remained unmatched. CDR1 and CDR2 (germline): SGHTA, FQGNSA. Sequencing was performed on PBMCs or T cells enriched from blood (not recorded which). The chain carries TRBV7-2 and TRBJ1-1; 7 bases are shared with TRBD1. This sequence originates from a woman in her 50s who had recovered from COVID-19. The CDR3 DNA follows: TGTGCCAGCAGCCAAGACAGGGAGAACACTGAAGCTTTCTTT. Translation gives CASSQDRENTEAFF. The full variable domain, completed using reference TRBV7-2 and TRBJ1-1, is GAGVSQSPSNKVTEKGKDVELRCDPISGHTALYWYRQSLGQGLEFLIYFQGNSAPDKSGLPSDRFSAERTGGSVSTLTIQRTQQEDSAVYLCASSQDRENTEAFFGQGTRLTVV.